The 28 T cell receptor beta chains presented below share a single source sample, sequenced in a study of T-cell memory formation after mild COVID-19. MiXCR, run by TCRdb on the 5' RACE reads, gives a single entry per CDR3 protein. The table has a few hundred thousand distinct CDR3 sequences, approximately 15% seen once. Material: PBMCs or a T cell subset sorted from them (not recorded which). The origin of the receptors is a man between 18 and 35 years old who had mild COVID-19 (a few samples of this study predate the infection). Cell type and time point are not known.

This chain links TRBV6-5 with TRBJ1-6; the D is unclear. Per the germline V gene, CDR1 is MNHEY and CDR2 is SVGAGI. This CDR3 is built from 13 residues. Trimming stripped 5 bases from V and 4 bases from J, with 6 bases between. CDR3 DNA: TGTGCCAGCAGTACAGAGTATAATTCACCCCTCCACTTT. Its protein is CASSTEYNSPLHF.

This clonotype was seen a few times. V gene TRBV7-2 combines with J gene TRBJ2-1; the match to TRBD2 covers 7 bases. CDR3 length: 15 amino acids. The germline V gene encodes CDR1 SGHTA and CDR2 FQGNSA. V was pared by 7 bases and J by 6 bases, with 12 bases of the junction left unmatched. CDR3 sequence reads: CASNLRWGGSNEQFF. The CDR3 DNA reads TGTGCCAGCAACCTCAGGTGGGGGGGTTCCAATGAGCAGTTCTTC.

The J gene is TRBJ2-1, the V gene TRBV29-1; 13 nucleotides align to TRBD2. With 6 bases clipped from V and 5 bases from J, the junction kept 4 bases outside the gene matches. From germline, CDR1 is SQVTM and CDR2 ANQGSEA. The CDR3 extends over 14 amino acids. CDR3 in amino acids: CSVELAGGNNEQFF. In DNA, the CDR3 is TGCAGCGTCGAACTAGCGGGGGGGAACAATGAGCAGTTCTTC.

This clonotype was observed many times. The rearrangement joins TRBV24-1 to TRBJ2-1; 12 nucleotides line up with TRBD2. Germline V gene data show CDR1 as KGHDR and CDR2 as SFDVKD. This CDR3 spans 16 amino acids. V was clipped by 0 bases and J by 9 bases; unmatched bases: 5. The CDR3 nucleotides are TGTGCCACCAGTGATTTGACTAGCGGGGGGCTTGGTGAGCAGTTCTTC. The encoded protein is CATSDLTSGGLGEQFF.

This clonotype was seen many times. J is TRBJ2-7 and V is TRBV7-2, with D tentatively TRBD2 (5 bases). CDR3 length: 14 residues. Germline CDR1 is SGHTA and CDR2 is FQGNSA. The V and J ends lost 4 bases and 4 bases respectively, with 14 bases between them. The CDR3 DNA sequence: TGTGCCAGCAGCTCGCAACTAGGCGGGTACGAGCAGTACTTC. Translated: CASSSQLGGYEQYF.

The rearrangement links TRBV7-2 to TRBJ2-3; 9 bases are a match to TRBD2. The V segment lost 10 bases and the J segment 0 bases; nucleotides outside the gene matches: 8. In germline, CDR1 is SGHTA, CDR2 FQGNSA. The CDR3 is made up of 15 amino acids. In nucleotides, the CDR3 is TGTGCCACCCGCGGGGGGGCCTCTAGCACAGATACGCAGTATTTT. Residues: CATRGGASSTDTQYF. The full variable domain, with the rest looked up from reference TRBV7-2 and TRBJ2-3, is GAGVSQSPSNKVTEKGKDVELRCDPISGHTALYWYRQSLGQGLEFLIYFQGNSAPDKSGLPSDRFSAERTGGSVSTLTIQRTQQEDSAVYLCATRGGASSTDTQYFGPGTRLTVL.

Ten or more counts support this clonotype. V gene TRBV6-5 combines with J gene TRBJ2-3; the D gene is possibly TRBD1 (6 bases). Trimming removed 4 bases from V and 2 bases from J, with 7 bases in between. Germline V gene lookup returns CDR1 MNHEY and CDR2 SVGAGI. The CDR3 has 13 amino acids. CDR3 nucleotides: TGTGCCAGCAGTTGGGACAACACAGATACGCAGTATTTT. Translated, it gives CASSWDNTDTQYF.

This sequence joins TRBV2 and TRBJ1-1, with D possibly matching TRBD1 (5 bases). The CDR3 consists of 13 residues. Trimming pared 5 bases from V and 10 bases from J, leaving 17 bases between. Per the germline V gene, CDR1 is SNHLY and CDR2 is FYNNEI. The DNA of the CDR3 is TGTGCCAGCAGTACCGGGACCGGGGCTGGAGCTTTCTTT. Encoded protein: CASSTGTGAGAFF.

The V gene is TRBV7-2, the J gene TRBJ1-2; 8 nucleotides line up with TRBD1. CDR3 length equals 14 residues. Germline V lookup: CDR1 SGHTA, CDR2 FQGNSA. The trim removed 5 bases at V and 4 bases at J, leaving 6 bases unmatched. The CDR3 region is CASSTAGGPYGYTF. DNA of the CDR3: TGTGCCAGCAGCACCGCAGGGGGCCCCTATGGCTACACCTTC.

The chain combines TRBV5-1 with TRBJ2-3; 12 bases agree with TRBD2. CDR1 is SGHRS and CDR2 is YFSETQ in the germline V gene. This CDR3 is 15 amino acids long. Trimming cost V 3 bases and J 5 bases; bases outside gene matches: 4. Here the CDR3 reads CASSWTSGVVDTQYF. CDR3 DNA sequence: TGCGCCAGCAGCTGGACTAGCGGGGTTGTAGATACGCAGTATTTT. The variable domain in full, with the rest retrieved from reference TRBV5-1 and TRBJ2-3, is KAGVTQTPRYLIKTRGQQVTLSCSPISGHRSVSWYQQTPGQGLQFLFEYFSETQRNKGNFPGRFSGRQFSNSRSEMNVSTLELGDSALYLCASSWTSGVVDTQYFGPGTRLTVL.

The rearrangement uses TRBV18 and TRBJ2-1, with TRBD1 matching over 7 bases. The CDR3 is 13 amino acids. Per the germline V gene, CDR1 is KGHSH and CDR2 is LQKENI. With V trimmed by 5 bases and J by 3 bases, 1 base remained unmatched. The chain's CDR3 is CASSGTDYNEQFF. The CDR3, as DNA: TGTGCCAGCTCAGGGACAGACTACAATGAGCAGTTCTTC.

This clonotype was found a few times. CDR3 coding DNA: TGTGCCAGCAGCTCGACAGGGTATGACTATGGCTACACCTTC. Translating it yields CASSSTGYDYGYTF. The V gene is TRBV5-4, the J gene TRBJ1-2, with TRBD1 identical over 7 bases. The germline V gene encodes CDR1 SGHNT and CDR2 YYREEE (reference sequence). The V gene end was trimmed by 3 bases and the J gene end by 3 bases; junction bases not matched to a gene: 5. The CDR3 has 14 amino acids.

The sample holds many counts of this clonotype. CDR3 nucleotides: TGCGCCAGCAGCCAAGGACACGGCAGGGGGCAAGATACGCAGTATTTT. Its translation: CASSQGHGRGQDTQYF. V usage is TRBV4-3 and J usage is TRBJ2-3; TRBD1 agrees at 8 bases. Trimming removed 1 base from V and 5 bases from J; junction bases left unmatched: 8. This CDR3 is 16 amino acids long. Germline V gene lookup returns CDR1 LGHNA and CDR2 YSLEER.

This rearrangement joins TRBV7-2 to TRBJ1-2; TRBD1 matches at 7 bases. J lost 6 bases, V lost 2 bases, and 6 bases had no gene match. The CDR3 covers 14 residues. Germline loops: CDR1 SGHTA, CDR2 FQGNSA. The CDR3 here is CASSLIWQGDGYTF. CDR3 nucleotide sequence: TGTGCCAGCAGCTTAATATGGCAGGGGGATGGCTACACCTTC.

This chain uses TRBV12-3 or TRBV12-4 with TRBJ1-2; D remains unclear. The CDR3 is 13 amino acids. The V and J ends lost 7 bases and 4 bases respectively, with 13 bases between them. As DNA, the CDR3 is TGTGCCAGCAATCCCGACGGACGCTATGGCTACACCTTC. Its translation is CASNPDGRYGYTF.

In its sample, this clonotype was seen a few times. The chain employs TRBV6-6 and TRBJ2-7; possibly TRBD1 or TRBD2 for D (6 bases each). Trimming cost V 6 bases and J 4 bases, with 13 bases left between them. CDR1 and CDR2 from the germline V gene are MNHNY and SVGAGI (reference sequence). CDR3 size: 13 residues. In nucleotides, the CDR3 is TGTGCCAGCAGCCAAGGGGGGTCGTACGAGCAGTACGTC. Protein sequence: CASSQGGSYEQYV.

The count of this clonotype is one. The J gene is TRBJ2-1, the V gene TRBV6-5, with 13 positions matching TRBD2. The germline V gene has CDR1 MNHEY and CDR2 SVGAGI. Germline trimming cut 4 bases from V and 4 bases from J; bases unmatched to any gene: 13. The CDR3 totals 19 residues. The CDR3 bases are TGTGCCAGCAGTTGGGAACTAGCGGGGGGGTCTGGTAGGTACAATGAGCAGTTCTTC. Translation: CASSWELAGGSGRYNEQFF.

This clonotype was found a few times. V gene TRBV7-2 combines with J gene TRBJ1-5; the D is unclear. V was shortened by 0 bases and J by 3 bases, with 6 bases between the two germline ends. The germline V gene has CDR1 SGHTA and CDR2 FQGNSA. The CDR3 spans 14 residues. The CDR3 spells CASSLAVNNQPQHF. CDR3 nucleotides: TGTGCCAGCAGCTTAGCGGTCAACAATCAGCCCCAGCATTTT.

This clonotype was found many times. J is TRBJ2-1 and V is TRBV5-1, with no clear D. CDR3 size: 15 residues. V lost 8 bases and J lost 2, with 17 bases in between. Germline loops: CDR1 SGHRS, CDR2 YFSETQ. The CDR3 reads CASYPRWGAYNEQFF. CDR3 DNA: TGCGCCAGTTATCCTCGCTGGGGTGCCTACAATGAGCAGTTCTTC.

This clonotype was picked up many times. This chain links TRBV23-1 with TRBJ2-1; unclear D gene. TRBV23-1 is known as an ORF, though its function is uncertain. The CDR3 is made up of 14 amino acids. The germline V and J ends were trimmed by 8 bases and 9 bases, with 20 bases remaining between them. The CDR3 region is CASFGWVGPSEQFF. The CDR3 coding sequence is TGCGCCAGCTTCGGGTGGGTGGGCCCATCTGAGCAGTTCTTC.

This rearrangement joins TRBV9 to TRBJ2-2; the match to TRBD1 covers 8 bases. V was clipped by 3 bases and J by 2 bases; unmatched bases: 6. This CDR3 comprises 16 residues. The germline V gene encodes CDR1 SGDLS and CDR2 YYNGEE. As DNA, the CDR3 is TGTGCCAGCAGCGCGAGACAGGGGACTAACACCGGGGAGCTGTTTTTT. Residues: CASSARQGTNTGELFF. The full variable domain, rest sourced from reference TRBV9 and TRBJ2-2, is DSGVTQTPKHLITATGQRVTLRCSPRSGDLSVYWYQQSLDQGLQFLIQYYNGEERAKGNILERFSAQQFPDLHSELNLSSLELGDSALYFCASSARQGTNTGELFFGEGSRLTVL.

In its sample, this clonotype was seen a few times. The CDR3 sequence: CASSLDRGDNEQFF. CDR3 DNA: TGCGCCAGCAGCTTGGATAGAGGGGACAATGAGCAGTTCTTC. The genes are TRBV5-1 and TRBJ2-1, with D possibly being TRBD1 or TRBD2 (5 bases each). Trimming stripped 0 bases from V and 5 bases from J, with 9 bases between. The CDR3 consists of 14 residues. The germline V gene encodes CDR1 SGHRS and CDR2 YFSETQ.

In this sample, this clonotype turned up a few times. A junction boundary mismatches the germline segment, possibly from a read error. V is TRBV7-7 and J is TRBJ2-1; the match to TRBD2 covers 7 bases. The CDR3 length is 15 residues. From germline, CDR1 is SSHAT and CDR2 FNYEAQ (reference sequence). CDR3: CASSTGTTRINEQFF. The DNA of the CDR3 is TGTGCTAGCAGCACCGGGACTACCCGAATCAATGAGCAGTTCTTC.

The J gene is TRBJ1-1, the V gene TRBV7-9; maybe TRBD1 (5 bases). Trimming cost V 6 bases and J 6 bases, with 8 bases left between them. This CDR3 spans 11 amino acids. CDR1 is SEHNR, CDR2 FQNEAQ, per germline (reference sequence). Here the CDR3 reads CASRGVAEAFF. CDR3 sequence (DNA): TGTGCCAGCAGGGGGGTCGCTGAAGCTTTCTTT.

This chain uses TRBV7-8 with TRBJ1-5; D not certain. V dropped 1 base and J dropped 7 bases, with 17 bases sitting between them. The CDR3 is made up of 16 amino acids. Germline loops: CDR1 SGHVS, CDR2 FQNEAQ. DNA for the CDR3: TGTGCCAGCAGCTTAGTCATCGGGAGATCCGTACAGCCCCAGCATTTT. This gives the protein CASSLVIGRSVQPQHF.

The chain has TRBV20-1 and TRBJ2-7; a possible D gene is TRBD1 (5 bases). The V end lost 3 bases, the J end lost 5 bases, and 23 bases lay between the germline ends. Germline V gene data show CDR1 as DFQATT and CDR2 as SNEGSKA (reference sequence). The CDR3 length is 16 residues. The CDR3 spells CSARILGRQAGNEQYF. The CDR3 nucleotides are TGCAGTGCTAGGATCTTGGGGCGGCAGGCCGGCAACGAGCAGTACTTC.

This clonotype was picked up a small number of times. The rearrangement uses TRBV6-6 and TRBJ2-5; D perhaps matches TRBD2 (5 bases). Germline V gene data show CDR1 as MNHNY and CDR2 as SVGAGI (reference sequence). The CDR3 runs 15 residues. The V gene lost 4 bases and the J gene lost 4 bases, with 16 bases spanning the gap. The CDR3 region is CASSLGLAQVETQYF. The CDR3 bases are TGTGCCAGCAGTTTGGGTCTAGCCCAAGTAGAGACCCAGTACTTC.

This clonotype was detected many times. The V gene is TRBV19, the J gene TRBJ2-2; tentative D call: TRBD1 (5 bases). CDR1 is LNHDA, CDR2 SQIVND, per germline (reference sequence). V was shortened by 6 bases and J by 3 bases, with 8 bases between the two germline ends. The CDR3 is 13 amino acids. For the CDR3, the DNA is TGTGCCAGTAGCCTACAGGACACCGGGGAGCTGTTTTTT. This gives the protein CASSLQDTGELFF.